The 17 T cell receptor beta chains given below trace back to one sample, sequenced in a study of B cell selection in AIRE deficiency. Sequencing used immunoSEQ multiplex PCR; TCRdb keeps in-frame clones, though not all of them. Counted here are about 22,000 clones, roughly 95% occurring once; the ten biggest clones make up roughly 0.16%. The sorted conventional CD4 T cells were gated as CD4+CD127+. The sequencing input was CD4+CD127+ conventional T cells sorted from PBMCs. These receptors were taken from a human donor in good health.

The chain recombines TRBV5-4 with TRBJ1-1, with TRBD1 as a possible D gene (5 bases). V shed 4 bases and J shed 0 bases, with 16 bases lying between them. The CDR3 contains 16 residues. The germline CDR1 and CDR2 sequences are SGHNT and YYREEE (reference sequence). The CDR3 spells CASSDNRMSLNTEAFF. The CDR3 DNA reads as TGTGCCAGCAGCGACAACAGGATGAGTTTGAACACTGAAGCTTTCTTT.

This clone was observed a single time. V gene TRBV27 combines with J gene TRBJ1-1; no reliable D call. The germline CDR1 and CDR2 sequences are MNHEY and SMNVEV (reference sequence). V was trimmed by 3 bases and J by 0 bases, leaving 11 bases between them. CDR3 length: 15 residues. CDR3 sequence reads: CASSFQVGLNTEAFF. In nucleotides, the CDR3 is TGTGCCAGCAGTTTCCAGGTCGGTTTGAACACTGAAGCTTTCTTT.

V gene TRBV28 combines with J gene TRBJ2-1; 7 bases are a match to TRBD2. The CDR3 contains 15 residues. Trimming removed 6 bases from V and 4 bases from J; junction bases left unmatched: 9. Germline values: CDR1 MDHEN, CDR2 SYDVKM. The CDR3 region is CASRGSGAGYNEQFF. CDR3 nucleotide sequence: TGTGCCAGCAGGGGGAGCGGGGCGGGGTACAATGAGCAGTTCTTC.

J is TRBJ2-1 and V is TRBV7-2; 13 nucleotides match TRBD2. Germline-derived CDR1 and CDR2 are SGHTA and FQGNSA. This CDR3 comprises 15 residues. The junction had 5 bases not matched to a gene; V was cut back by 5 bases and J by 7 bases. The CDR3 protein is CASSGWTSGGNEQFF. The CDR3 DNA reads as TGTGCCAGCAGCGGCTGGACTAGCGGGGGAAATGAGCAGTTCTTC.

The CDR3 reads CASSPSSGGVTQYF. The CDR3 nucleotides read TGTGCCAGCAGCCCCTCCAGCGGGGGGGTTACGCAGTATTTT. The V call is TRBV7-6, the J call TRBJ2-3; 10 bases fit TRBD2. With V trimmed by 5 bases and J by 8 bases, 7 bases remained unmatched. The CDR3 has 14 amino acids. Per the germline V gene, CDR1 is SGHVS and CDR2 is FNYEAQ.

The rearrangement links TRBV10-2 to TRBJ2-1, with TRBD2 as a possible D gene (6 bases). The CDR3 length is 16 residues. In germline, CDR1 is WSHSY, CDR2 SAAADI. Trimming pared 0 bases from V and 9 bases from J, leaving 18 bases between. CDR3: CASSESNPAGMGEQFF. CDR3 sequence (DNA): TGCGCCAGCAGTGAGTCAAACCCGGCGGGGATGGGTGAGCAGTTCTTC.

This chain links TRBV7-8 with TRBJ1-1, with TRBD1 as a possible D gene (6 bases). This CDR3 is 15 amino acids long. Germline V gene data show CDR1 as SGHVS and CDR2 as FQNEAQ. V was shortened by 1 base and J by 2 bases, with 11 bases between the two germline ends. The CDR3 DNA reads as TGTGCCAGCAGCTTAGTTCAGGGGCGAAACACTGAAGCTTTCTTT. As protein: CASSLVQGRNTEAFF.

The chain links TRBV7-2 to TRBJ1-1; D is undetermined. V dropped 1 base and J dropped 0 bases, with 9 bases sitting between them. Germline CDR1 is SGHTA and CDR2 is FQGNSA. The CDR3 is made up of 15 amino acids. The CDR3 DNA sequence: TGTGCCAGCAGCTTAGGGAGGCAAGTGAACACTGAAGCTTTCTTT. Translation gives CASSLGRQVNTEAFF.

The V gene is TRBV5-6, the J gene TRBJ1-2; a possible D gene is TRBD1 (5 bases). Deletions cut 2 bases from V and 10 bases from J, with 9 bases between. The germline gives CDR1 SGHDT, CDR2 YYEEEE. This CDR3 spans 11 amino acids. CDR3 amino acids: CASSLAGPYTF. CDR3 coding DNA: TGTGCCAGCAGCTTAGCAGGGCCCTACACCTTC.

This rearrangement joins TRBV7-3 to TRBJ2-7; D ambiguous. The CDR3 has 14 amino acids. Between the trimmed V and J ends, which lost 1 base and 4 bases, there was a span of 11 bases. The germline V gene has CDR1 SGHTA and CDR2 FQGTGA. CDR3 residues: CASSLRPGGYEQYF. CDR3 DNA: TGTGCCAGCAGCTTAAGACCTGGTGGGTACGAGCAGTACTTC.

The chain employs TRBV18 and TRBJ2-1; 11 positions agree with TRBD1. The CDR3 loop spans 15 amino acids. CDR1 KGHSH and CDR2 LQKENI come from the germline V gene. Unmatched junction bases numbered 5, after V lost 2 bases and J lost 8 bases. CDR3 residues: CASSPGTGGKDEQFF. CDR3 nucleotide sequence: TGTGCCAGCTCACCAGGGACAGGGGGTAAGGATGAGCAGTTCTTC.

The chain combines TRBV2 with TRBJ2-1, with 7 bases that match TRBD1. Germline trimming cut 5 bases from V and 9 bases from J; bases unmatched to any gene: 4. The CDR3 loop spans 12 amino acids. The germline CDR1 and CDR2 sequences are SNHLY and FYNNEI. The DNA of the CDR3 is TGTGCCAGCAGTAAGACAGGGCTTGAGCAGTTCTTC. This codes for CASSKTGLEQFF.

The CDR3 loop reads CASSRSGGTYEQYF. The CDR3 coding sequence is TGTGCCAGCAGCCGGTCCGGGGGTACCTACGAGCAGTACTTC. The V call is TRBV7-9, the J call TRBJ2-7, with a possible D match to TRBD2 (6 bases). CDR1 is SEHNR, CDR2 FQNEAQ, per germline (reference sequence). Trimming removed 5 bases at V and 2 bases at J, with 13 bases between. This CDR3 is built from 14 residues.

DNA for the CDR3: TGTGCCAGCTCACCAGACAGCCCCAACGAGCAGTACTTC. It is translated as CASSPDSPNEQYF. This chain connects TRBV18 to TRBJ2-7; TRBD1 is a possible D gene (5 bases). This CDR3 is built from 13 residues. The V gene lost 2 bases and the J gene lost 5 bases, with 10 bases spanning the gap. Germline values: CDR1 KGHSH, CDR2 LQKENI.

Here the CDR3 DNA reads TGTGCCAGCAGCTTAGTACGTAGGATTGTGGGGACAGTAACGTATGGCTACACCTTC. It encodes CASSLVRRIVGTVTYGYTF. This sequence joins TRBV7-2 and TRBJ1-2, with TRBD1 identical over 7 bases. The V gene end was trimmed by 1 base and the J gene end by 5 bases; junction bases not matched to a gene: 19. Germline V gene sequence: CDR1 SGHTA, CDR2 FQGNSA. This CDR3 comprises 19 residues.

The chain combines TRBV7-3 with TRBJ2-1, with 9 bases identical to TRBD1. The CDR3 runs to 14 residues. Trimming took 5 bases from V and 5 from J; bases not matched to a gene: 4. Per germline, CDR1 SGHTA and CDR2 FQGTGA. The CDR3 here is CASSDRTGDNEQFF. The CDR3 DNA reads TGTGCCAGCAGCGACCGGACAGGGGACAATGAGCAGTTCTTC.

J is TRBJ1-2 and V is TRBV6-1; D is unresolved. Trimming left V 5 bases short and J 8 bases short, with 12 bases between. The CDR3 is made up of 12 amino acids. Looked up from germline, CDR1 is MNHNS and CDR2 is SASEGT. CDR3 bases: TGTGCCAGCAGTTCAAGAATTGGAGGCTACACCTTC. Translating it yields CASSSRIGGYTF.